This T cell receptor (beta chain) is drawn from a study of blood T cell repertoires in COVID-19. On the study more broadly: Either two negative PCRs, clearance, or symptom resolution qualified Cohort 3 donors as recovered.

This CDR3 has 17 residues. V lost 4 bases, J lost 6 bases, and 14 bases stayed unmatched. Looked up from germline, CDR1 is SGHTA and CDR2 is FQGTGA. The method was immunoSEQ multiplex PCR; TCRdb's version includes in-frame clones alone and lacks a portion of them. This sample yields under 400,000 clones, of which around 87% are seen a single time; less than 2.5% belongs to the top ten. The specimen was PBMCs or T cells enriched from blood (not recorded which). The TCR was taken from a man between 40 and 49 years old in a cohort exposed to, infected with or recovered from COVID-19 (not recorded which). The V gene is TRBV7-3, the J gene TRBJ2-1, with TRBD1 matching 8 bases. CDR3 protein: CASSSRPGTGGGNEQFF. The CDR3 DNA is TGTGCCAGCAGCTCGAGACCCGGGACAGGTGGGGGCAATGAGCAGTTCTTC.